Sequencing of this TCR beta chain was carried out in a study of blood T cell repertoires in COVID-19. The V gene end was trimmed by 4 bases and the J gene end by 5 bases; junction bases not matched to a gene: 10. The length of the CDR3 is 15 residues. Germline V gives CDR1 MGHRA, CDR2 YSYEKL. This clone was detected once. This table comes from immunoSEQ multiplex PCR, and its TCRdb copy is limited to in-frame clones, with some not included. The table lists 200,000 or so clones, 86% of them singletons. The chain recombines TRBV4-1 with TRBJ2-5; 7 bases are a match to TRBD1. Material for sequencing was peripheral blood. This clonotype originated in an older woman with acute or convalescent COVID-19. CDR3 sequence: CASSRDPGGRETQYF. DNA for the CDR3: TGCGCCAGCAGCCGAGACCCAGGGGGTAGGGAGACCCAGTACTTC.